This TCR beta chain comes out of a study of neurological immune-mediated disorders. In the study overall: Secondary progressive cases numbered 3 among the 35 or so multiple sclerosis patients, while the other 31 were relapsing-remitting. Whole-study results and caveats: Multiple sclerosis, the disease with the least TCR clonal expansion, fell below healthy controls, whereas HTLV-1-associated myelopathy showed the most. The multiple sclerosis repertoire cluster had no clinical or MRI feature associated with it.

The CDR3 runs to 16 residues. V was cut by 2 bases and J by 8 bases, with 16 bases left in between. From germline, CDR1 is LGHDT and CDR2 YNNKEL (reference sequence). The making of cDNA relied on 5'RACE with 10-nucleotide random UMIs. TCRdb itself ran the 5' RACE reads through MiXCR, one entry per CDR3 protein. This table holds around 66,000 distinct CDR3 sequences, less than 5.5% found once. This clonotype was recorded many times. Its antigen is not known. The sequence came from a woman under 40 with multiple sclerosis. This sequence joins TRBV3-1 and TRBJ1-6; a weak D match, TRBD1 (5 bases). Source material: PBMCs. CDR3 region: CASSQRKVRADSPLHF. Here the CDR3 DNA reads TGTGCCAGCAGCCAAAGAAAAGTCAGGGCGGATTCACCCCTCCACTTT. Supplemented by reference TRBV3-1 and TRBJ1-6, the full variable domain reads DTAVSQTPKYLVTQMGNDKSIKCEQNLGHDTMYWYKQDSKKFLKIMFSYNNKELIINETVPNRFSPKSPDKAHLNLHINSLELGDSAVYFCASSQRKVRADSPLHFGNGTRLTVT.